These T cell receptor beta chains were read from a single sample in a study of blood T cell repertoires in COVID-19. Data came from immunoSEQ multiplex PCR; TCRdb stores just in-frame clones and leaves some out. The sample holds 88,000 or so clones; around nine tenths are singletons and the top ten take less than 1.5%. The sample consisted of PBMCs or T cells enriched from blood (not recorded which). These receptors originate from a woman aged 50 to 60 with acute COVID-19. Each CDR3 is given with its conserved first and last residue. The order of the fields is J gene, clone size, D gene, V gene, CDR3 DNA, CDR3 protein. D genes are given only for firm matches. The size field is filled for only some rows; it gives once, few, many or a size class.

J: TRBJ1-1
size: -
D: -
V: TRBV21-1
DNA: TGTGCCAGCAGCAAAGATGGCGCCAGGGGAGACACTGAAGCTTTCTTT
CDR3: CASSKDGARGDTEAFF

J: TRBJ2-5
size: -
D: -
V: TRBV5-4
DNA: TGTGCCAGCAGCGTTAGCCCGGGACACACCCAAGAGACCCAGTACTTC
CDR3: CASSVSPGHTQETQYF

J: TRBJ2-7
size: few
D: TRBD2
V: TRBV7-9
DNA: TGTGCCAGCAGCTTAGTGGCGGGAGGGCCCTACGAGCAGTACTTC
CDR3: CASSLVAGGPYEQYF

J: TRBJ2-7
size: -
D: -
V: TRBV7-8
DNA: TGTGCCAGCAGCTTATCAAAAGGGGGGACAGCCTACGAGCAGTACTTC
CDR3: CASSLSKGGTAYEQYF

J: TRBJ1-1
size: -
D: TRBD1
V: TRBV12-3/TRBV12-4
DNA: TGTGCCAGCGGCAGGGGGCAAAACACTGAAGCTTTCTTT
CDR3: CASGRGQNTEAFF

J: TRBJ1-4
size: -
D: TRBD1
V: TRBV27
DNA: TGTGCCAGCAGCCACAGGGGCCGTATTGAAAAACTGTTTTTT
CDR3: CASSHRGRIEKLFF

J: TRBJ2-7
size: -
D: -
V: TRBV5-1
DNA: TGCGCCAGCAGCGGGACACCCTCCTACGAGCAGTACTTC
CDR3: CASSGTPSYEQYF

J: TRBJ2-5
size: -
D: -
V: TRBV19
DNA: TGTGCCAGTAGTATAGCTCGGCAAGAGACCCAGTACTTC
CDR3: CASSIARQETQYF

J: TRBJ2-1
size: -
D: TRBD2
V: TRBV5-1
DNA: TGCGCCAGTTCCCAGACTAGCGGGGATTACAATGAGCAGTTCTTC
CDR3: CASSQTSGDYNEQFF

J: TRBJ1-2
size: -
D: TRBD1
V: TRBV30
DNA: TGTGCCAGCACAGGGGGTAGCTATGGCTACACCTTC
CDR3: CASTGGSYGYTF

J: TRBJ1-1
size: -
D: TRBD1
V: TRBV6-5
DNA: TGTGCCAGCGCGGACAGGGAGGCTGAAGCTTTCTTT
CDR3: CASADREAEAFF

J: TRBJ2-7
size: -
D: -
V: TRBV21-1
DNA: TGTGCCAGCAGAGACCCTGGGACAGAAACCTACGAGCAGTACTTC
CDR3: CASRDPGTETYEQYF

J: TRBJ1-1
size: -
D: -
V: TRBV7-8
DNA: TGTGCCAGCAGCTCAGTCGGTACAGTGAACACTGAAGCTTTCTTT
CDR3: CASSSVGTVNTEAFF

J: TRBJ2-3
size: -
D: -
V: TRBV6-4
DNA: TGTGCCAGCAGTTTCGGGAGTGTGGATACGCAGTATTTT
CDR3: CASSFGSVDTQYF

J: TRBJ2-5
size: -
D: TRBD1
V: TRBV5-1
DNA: TGCGCCAGCAGCTTGGAACCACAGGGGGCCGGGGAGACCCAGTACTTC
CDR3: CASSLEPQGAGETQYF